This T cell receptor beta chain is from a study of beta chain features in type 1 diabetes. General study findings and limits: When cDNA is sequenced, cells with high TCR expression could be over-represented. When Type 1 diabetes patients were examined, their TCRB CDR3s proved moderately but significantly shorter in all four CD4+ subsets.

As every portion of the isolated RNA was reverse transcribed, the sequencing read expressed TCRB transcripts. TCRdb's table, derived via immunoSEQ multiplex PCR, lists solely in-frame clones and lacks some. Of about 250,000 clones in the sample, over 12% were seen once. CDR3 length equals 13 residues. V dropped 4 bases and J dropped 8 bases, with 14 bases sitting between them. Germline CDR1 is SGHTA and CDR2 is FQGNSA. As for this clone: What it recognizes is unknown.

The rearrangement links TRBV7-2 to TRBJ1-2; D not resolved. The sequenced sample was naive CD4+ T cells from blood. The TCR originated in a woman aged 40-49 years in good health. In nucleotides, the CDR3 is TGTGCCAGCAGCTCGGCGAGGGTAGACGGCTACACCTTC. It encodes CASSSARVDGYTF.